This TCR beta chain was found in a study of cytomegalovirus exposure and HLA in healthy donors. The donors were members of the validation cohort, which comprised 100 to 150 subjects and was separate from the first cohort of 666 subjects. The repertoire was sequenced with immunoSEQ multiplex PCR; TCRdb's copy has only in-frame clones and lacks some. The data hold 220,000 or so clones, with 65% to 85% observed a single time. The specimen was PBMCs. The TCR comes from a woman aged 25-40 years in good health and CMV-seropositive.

This CDR3 is CASSLSKRGLYGYTF. CDR3 nucleotide sequence: TGTGCCAGCAGTTTATCTAAAAGAGGATTGTATGGCTACACCTTC. The chain is built from TRBV27 and TRBJ1-2, with D unclear. The CDR3 covers 15 residues. Trimming took off 0 bases at V and 5 bases at J, with 13 bases between the two ends. In germline, CDR1 is MNHEY, CDR2 SMNVEV (reference sequence).